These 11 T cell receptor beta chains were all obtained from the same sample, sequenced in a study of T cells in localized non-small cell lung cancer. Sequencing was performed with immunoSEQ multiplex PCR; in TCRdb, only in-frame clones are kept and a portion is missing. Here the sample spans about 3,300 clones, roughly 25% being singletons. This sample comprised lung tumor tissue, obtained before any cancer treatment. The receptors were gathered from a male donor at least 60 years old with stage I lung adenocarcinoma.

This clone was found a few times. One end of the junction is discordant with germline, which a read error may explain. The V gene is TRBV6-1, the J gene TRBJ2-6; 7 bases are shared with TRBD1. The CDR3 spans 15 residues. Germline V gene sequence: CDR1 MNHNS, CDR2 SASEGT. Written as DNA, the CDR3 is TGTGCCATCAGTGAAGGGGGCGCTGGGGCCAACGTCCTGACTTTC. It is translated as CAISEGGAGANVLTF.

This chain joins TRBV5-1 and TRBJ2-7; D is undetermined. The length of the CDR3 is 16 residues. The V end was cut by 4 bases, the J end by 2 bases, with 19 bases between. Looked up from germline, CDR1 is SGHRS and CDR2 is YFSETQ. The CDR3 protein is CASSVAPAVETYEQYF. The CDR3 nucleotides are TGCGCCAGCAGCGTTGCCCCGGCAGTAGAAACCTACGAGCAGTACTTC.

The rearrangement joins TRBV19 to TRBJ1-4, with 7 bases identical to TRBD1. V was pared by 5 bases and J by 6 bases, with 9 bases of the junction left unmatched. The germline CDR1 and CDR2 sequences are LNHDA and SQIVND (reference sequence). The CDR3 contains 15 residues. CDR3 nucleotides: TGTGCCAGTAGTGTTCGACAGGGAAGGTATGAAAAACTGTTTTTT. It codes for CASSVRQGRYEKLFF.

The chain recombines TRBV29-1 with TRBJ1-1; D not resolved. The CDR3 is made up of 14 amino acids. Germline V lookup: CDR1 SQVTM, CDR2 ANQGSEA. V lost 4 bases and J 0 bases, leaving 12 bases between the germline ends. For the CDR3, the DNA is TGCAGCGTTGCTAATGGCAGACTGAACACTGAAGCTTTCTTT. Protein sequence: CSVANGRLNTEAFF.

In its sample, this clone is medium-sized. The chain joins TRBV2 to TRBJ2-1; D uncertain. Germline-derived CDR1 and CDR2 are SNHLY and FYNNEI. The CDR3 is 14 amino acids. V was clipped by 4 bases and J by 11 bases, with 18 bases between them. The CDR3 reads CASSVGEHLSKQFF. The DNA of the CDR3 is TGTGCCAGCAGTGTTGGGGAACACCTTTCTAAGCAGTTCTTC.

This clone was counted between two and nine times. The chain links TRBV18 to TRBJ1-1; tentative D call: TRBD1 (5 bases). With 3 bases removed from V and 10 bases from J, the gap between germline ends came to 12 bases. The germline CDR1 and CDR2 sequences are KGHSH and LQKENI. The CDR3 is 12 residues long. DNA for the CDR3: TGTGCCAGCTCACCCCCCGTCGGGGGAGCTTTCTTT. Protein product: CASSPPVGGAFF. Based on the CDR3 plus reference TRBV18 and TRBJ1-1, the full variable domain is NAGVMQNPRHLVRRRGQEARLRCSPMKGHSHVYWYRQLPEEGLKFMVYLQKENIIDESGMPKERFSAEFPKEGPSILRIQQVVRGDSAAYFCASSPPVGGAFFGQGTRLTVV.

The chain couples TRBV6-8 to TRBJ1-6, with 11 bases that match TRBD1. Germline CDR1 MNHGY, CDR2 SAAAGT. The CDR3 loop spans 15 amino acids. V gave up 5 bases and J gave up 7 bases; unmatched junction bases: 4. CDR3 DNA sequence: TGTGCCAGCAGTGGCCGGGACAGGGGGAATTCACCCCTCCACTTT. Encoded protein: CASSGRDRGNSPLHF.

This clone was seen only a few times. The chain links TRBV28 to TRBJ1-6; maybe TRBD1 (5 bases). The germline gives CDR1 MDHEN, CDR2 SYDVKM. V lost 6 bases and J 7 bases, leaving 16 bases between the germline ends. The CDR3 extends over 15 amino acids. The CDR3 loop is CASRIWGVRNSPLHF. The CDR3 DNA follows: TGTGCCAGCAGGATTTGGGGGGTGAGGAATTCACCCCTCCACTTT.

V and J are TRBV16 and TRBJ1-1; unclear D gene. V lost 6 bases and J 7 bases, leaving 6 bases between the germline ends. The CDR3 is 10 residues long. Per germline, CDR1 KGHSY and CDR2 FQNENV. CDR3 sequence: CASREGEAFF. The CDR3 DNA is TGTGCCAGCAGGGAGGGTGAAGCTTTCTTT.

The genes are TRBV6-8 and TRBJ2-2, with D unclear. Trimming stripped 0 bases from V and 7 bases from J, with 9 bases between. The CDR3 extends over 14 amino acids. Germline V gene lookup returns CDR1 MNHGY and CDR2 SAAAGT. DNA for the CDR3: TGTGCCAGCAGTTACTCTTTTTGGGGCGGGGAGCTGTTTTTT. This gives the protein CASSYSFWGGELFF.

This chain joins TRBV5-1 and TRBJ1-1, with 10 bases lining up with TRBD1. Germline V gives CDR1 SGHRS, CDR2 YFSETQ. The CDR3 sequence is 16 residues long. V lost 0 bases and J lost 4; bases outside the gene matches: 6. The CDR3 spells CASSLEGTGAGTEAFF. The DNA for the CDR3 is TGCGCCAGCAGCTTGGAGGGGACAGGGGCCGGCACTGAAGCTTTCTTT.